One and the same sample provided the 8 T cell receptor beta chains below, sequenced in a study of CD4 T cells in relation to SARS-CoV-2 and coronaviruses (dated by TCRdb to the early 2020s). The library was made by the immunoSEQ multiplex PCR assay. Held by TCRdb, this immuneACCESS table contains in-frame sequences only and omits some clones. Under half of the omission traces to an unresolved V gene where checked; the cause of the rest is unknown. The sample includes about 68,000 clones, with over 85% observed a single time. Approximately 0.21% of the sample goes to the ten largest clones. CD4+ T cells from unexposed donors were collected before the COVID-19 pandemic (2011-2018). The sample was naive CD4+ T cells from PBMCs. In the paper's terms, the cell subset or site label means: naive CD4+ T cells isolated by negative enrichment. The receptor set was obtained from a human donor in good health.

The chain carries TRBV7-2 and TRBJ2-3; TRBD1 or TRBD2 may be the D gene (5 bases each). The germline V gene has CDR1 SGHTA and CDR2 FQGNSA. The V gene lost 5 bases and the J gene lost 11 bases, with 29 bases spanning the gap. This CDR3 spans 17 amino acids. The CDR3 region has the DNA TGTGCCAGCAGCGCCCTTAACCCGGGACGCCCTAGGATTGGGCAGTATTTT. The encoded protein is CASSALNPGRPRIGQYF. Variable domain in full (rest from reference TRBV7-2 and TRBJ2-3): GAGVSQSPSNKVTEKGKDVELRCDPISGHTALYWYRQSLGQGLEFLIYFQGNSAPDKSGLPSDRFSAERTGGSVSTLTIQRTQQEDSAVYLCASSALNPGRPRIGQYFGPGTRLTVL.

V and J are TRBV9 and TRBJ2-3; no clear D gene. Trimming took off 3 bases at V and 0 bases at J, with 5 bases between the two ends. The CDR3 totals 13 residues. The germline gives CDR1 SGDLS, CDR2 YYNGEE. The CDR3: CASSDRSTDTQYF. As DNA, the CDR3 is TGTGCCAGCAGCGACCGGAGCACAGATACGCAGTATTTT.

This chain links TRBV6-5 with TRBJ2-5; D unclear. Trimming stripped 6 bases from V and 0 bases from J, with 8 bases between. This CDR3 has 13 amino acids. The germline V gene encodes CDR1 MNHEY and CDR2 SVGAGI. CDR3 DNA: TGTGCCAGCAGAGACACGTACCAAGAGACCCAGTACTTC. This encodes CASRDTYQETQYF.

This sequence joins TRBV10-1 and TRBJ2-7; 7 positions agree with TRBD1. CDR3 size: 13 residues. V was clipped by 5 bases and J by 3 bases; unmatched bases: 4. Germline V gene sequence: CDR1 WNHNN, CDR2 SYGVQD (reference sequence). The CDR3 coding sequence is TGCGCCAGCAGTAGGGACAGTCTCTACGAGCAGTACTTC. Protein product: CASSRDSLYEQYF.

CDR3 residues: CASSEAGRGPTEAFF. CDR3 bases: TGTGCCAGCAGTGAAGCGGGCAGGGGGCCCACTGAAGCTTTCTTT. The V gene is TRBV2, the J gene TRBJ1-1; TRBD1 matches at 8 bases. Germline V gives CDR1 SNHLY, CDR2 FYNNEI. J was trimmed by 4 bases and V by 0 bases; bases with no gene match: 4. The CDR3 spans 15 residues.

CDR3 DNA: TGTGCCAGCAGCCCCCTCGGGGGTAGCGGGGGGACAGATACGCAGTATTTT. It specifies CASSPLGGSGGTDTQYF. The chain joins TRBV27 to TRBJ2-3; 10 nucleotides match TRBD2. The V and J ends lost 6 bases and 3 bases, in that order; junction bases with no gene match: 12. There are 17 residues in the CDR3. Germline loops: CDR1 MNHEY, CDR2 SMNVEV (reference sequence).

CDR3 coding DNA: TGTGCCAGCAGTTTACTGGGACAAGTCTACGAGCAGTACTTC. Residues: CASSLLGQVYEQYF. This chain links TRBV28 with TRBJ2-7, with a possible D match to TRBD1 (6 bases). The V gene lost 2 bases and the J gene lost 3 bases, with 11 bases spanning the gap. The CDR3 has 14 residues. The V gene's germline CDR1 is MDHEN and CDR2 SYDVKM.

The J gene is TRBJ1-5, the V gene TRBV7-8; 8 bases line up with TRBD1. The CDR3 runs to 16 residues. Germline CDR1 and CDR2: SGHVS and FQNEAQ. Trimming at V came to 5 bases and at J to 0 bases, leaving 6 bases not matched to a gene. In nucleotides, the CDR3 is TGTGCCAGCAGCACCCGACAGGGGACTAGCAATCAGCCCCAGCATTTT. This codes for CASSTRQGTSNQPQHF. The entire variable domain, with the rest obtained from reference TRBV7-8 and TRBJ1-5, is as follows: GAGVSQSPRYKVAKRGQDVALRCDPISGHVSLFWYQQALGQGPEFLTYFQNEAQLDKSGLPSDRFFAERPEGSVSTLKIQRTQQEDSAVYLCASSTRQGTSNQPQHFGDGTRLSIL.